The present entry profiles one T cell receptor (beta chain) with its context. Its antigen is not identified. Calling Graves' hyperthyroidism stable meant ophthalmopathy did not progress within 18 months. Uncontrolled infection, other autoimmune disease, pregnancy or lactation disqualified patients from enrolment. The diagnostic basis comprised clinical symptoms, serum thyroxine and TRAb, thyroid ultrasound and orbital computed tomography. These data belong to a study of T cells in Graves' hyperthyroidism and ophthalmopathy. The investigators amplified TCR beta CDR3 regions from RNA transcripts. First-round RT-PCR of the TCR CDR3 relied on the HTBI primer set. Each CDR3 protein gets one entry after TCRdb re-called the multiplex PCR reads with MiXCR. The sample lists a few hundred thousand distinct CDR3 sequences, around a sixth seen once, with approximately 7% in the top ten. Trimming took 3 bases from V and 4 from J; bases not matched to a gene: 7. This CDR3 comprises 17 residues. CDR1 is SGHDN and CDR2 is FVKESK in the germline V gene.

General study results and limits: Most thyroid clonotypes with frequency above 0.001 were detected in blood.

The rearrangement joins TRBV14 to TRBJ1-6; the match to TRBD1 covers 9 bases. Sequences were obtained from blood. The receptor comes from a woman aged 30 to 39 with Graves' hyperthyroidism. CDR3 bases: TGTGCCAGCAGCCATCCTACAGGGGGCCCTTATAATTCACCCCTCCACTTT. Translating gives CASSHPTGGPYNSPLHF.